The 14 T cell receptor beta chains below come from one sample, sequenced in a study of cytomegalovirus exposure and HLA in healthy donors. Use of 60 Vbeta and 13 Jbeta primers characterized the PCR. Sequenced by immunoSEQ multiplex PCR; TCRdb stores in-frame clones only, minus some. The sample carries around 190,000 clones, more than 85% recorded once. Sequencing was performed on PBMCs. These receptor sequences come from a woman under 30 in good health and CMV-seronegative.

This chain uses TRBV5-4 with TRBJ2-7, with D possibly matching TRBD1 (6 bases). CDR3 length equals 14 residues. CDR1 is SGHNT and CDR2 is YYREEE in the germline V gene (reference sequence). V dropped 4 bases and J dropped 0 bases, with 11 bases sitting between them. The CDR3 region has the DNA TGTGCCAGCAGCGTCACAGGGATCTCCTACGAGCAGTACTTC. This translates into CASSVTGISYEQYF. Combining the CDR3 with reference TRBV5-4 and TRBJ2-7 gives the whole variable domain ETGVTQSPTHLIKTRGQQVTLRCSSQSGHNTVSWYQQALGQGPQFIFQYYREEENGRGNFPPRFSGLQFPNYSSELNVNALELDDSALYLCASSVTGISYEQYFGPGTRLTVT.

The chain carries TRBV9 and TRBJ2-7; 7 nucleotides agree with TRBD1. The V gene's germline CDR1 is SGDLS and CDR2 YYNGEE. V dropped 7 bases and J dropped 5; count of bases not matched to a gene: 6. The CDR3 has 12 amino acids. CDR3 amino acids: CASGRTGDEQYF. The CDR3, as DNA: TGTGCCAGCGGCAGGACAGGAGACGAGCAGTACTTC.

The CDR3 DNA is TGTGCCAGCAGCTTAGTCCGGCTAGCGGGAGGAGGGGAGCAGTACTTC. This gives the protein CASSLVRLAGGGEQYF. The chain recombines TRBV7-9 with TRBJ2-7; TRBD2 matches at 11 bases. The germline V gene has CDR1 SEHNR and CDR2 FQNEAQ (reference sequence). The J segment lost 7 bases and the V segment lost 1 base, leaving 9 bases of the junction unmatched. There are 16 residues in the CDR3.

The rearrangement joins TRBV30 to TRBJ2-7; D is possibly TRBD1 (6 bases). CDR1 GTSNPN and CDR2 SVGIG come from the germline V gene (reference sequence). V was cut by 2 bases and J by 4 bases, with 18 bases left in between. This CDR3 is 15 amino acids long. The CDR3 nucleotides are TGTGCCTGGAGTCCTCACGGGACAATGATTTACGAGCAGTACTTC. Encoded protein: CAWSPHGTMIYEQYF.

The rearrangement uses TRBV29-1 and TRBJ1-2; possible D gene TRBD1, 5 bases. Germline V gene lookup returns CDR1 SQVTM and CDR2 ANQGSEA. With 6 bases removed from V and 3 bases from J, the gap between germline ends came to 17 bases. The CDR3 contains 14 residues. DNA for the CDR3: TGCAGCGTAGAGAGGGGAGGGATCGACTATGGCTACACCTTC. Protein: CSVERGGIDYGYTF.

The chain combines TRBV5-1 with TRBJ1-6; 8 bases align to TRBD1. This CDR3 spans 17 amino acids. V lost 3 bases and J lost 1; bases outside the gene matches: 6. Germline CDR1 is SGHRS and CDR2 is YFSETQ. The CDR3 nucleotides read TGCGCCAGCAGCTCGGACAGGGAGAGGTCCTATAATTCACCCCTCCACTTT. Its translation is CASSSDRERSYNSPLHF.

This chain links TRBV5-6 with TRBJ1-1, with TRBD1 identical over 7 bases. From germline, CDR1 is SGHDT and CDR2 YYEEEE. CDR3 length: 14 residues. V shed 0 bases, J shed 4 bases, and the junction held 3 bases outside the gene matches. CDR3 sequence (DNA): TGTGCCAGCAGCTTGGCCAGGGGGAGCACTGAAGCTTTCTTT. This translates into CASSLARGSTEAFF.

This clone was counted once. The genes are TRBV25-1 and TRBJ2-1; 9 bases map to TRBD1. V was pared by 1 base and J by 9 bases, with 1 base of the junction left unmatched. CDR3 length: 13 amino acids. Per the germline V gene, CDR1 is MGHDK and CDR2 is SYGVNS. CDR3 amino acids: CASSESDRGEQFF. In nucleotides, the CDR3 is TGTGCCAGCAGTGAATCGGACAGGGGTGAGCAGTTCTTC.

This clone was seen a few times. This rearrangement joins TRBV6-5 to TRBJ1-2; D is perhaps TRBD1 (5 bases). Trimming took off 4 bases at V and 7 bases at J, with 19 bases between the two ends. CDR3 size: 15 residues. CDR1 is MNHEY, CDR2 SVGAGI, per germline. Written as DNA, the CDR3 is TGTGCCAGCAGTTGGGGGGGAACTGACCGGGTTGGCTACACCTTC. Amino acid sequence: CASSWGGTDRVGYTF.

This sequence joins TRBV9 and TRBJ2-1; the match to TRBD2 covers 14 bases. Germline CDR1 reads SGDLS; CDR2 reads YYNGEE. The CDR3 length is 17 residues. J gave up 8 bases and V 4 bases, and 11 bases lay outside the gene matches. CDR3 region: CASSPHGTSGRSYEQFF. The CDR3 DNA sequence: TGTGCCAGCAGCCCCCACGGGACTAGCGGGAGAAGTTATGAGCAGTTCTTC. The full variable domain, completed using reference TRBV9 and TRBJ2-1, is DSGVTQTPKHLITATGQRVTLRCSPRSGDLSVYWYQQSLDQGLQFLIQYYNGEERAKGNILERFSAQQFPDLHSELNLSSLELGDSALYFCASSPHGTSGRSYEQFFGPGTRLTVL.

The chain uses TRBV11-2 and TRBJ2-1, with D hard to call. In germline, CDR1 is SGHAT, CDR2 FQNNGV. The CDR3 runs 11 residues. V was pared by 1 base and J by 7 bases, with 2 bases between. The CDR3: CASSLVNEQFF. In nucleotides, the CDR3 is TGTGCCAGCAGCTTAGTAAATGAGCAGTTCTTC.

This clone occurred a few times. The chain joins TRBV4-3 to TRBJ2-2; 7 nucleotides agree with TRBD1. Germline V gene data show CDR1 as LGHNA and CDR2 as YSLEER. This CDR3 has 16 residues. The V and J ends lost 0 bases and 3 bases, in that order; junction bases with no gene match: 4. CDR3 sequence: CASSQERGQYTGELFF. CDR3 coding DNA: TGCGCCAGCAGCCAAGAAAGGGGACAGTACACCGGGGAGCTGTTTTTT.

The rearrangement links TRBV11-2 to TRBJ2-5, with D unresolved. CDR1 is SGHAT, CDR2 FQNNGV, per germline. Trimming removed 5 bases from V and 5 bases from J, with 12 bases in between. CDR3 length: 13 amino acids. CDR3 loop: CASSPGVVETQYF. The DNA of the CDR3 is TGTGCCAGCAGCCCGGGTGTAGTTGAGACCCAGTACTTC.

This clone came up a few times. The chain is built from TRBV19 and TRBJ2-3, with D perhaps TRBD2 (5 bases). Germline values: CDR1 LNHDA, CDR2 SQIVND (reference sequence). The V end was cut by 3 bases, the J end by 3 bases, with 16 bases between. This CDR3 is built from 16 residues. This chain's CDR3 is CASSMVGPGGTDTQYF. The CDR3, as DNA: TGTGCCAGTAGTATGGTCGGCCCTGGAGGAACAGATACGCAGTATTTT.